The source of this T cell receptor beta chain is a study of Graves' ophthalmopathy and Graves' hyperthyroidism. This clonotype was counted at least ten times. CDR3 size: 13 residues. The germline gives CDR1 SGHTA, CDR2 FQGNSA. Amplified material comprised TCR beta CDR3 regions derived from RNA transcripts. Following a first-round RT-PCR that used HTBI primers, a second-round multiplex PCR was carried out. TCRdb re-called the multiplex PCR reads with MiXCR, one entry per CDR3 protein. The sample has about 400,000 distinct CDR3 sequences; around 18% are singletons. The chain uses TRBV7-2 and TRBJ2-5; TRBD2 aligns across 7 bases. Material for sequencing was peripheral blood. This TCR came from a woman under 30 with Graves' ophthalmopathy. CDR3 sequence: CATAGSAEETQYF. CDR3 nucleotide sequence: TGTGCTACAGCGGGGTCAGCGGAGGAGACCCAGTACTTC.